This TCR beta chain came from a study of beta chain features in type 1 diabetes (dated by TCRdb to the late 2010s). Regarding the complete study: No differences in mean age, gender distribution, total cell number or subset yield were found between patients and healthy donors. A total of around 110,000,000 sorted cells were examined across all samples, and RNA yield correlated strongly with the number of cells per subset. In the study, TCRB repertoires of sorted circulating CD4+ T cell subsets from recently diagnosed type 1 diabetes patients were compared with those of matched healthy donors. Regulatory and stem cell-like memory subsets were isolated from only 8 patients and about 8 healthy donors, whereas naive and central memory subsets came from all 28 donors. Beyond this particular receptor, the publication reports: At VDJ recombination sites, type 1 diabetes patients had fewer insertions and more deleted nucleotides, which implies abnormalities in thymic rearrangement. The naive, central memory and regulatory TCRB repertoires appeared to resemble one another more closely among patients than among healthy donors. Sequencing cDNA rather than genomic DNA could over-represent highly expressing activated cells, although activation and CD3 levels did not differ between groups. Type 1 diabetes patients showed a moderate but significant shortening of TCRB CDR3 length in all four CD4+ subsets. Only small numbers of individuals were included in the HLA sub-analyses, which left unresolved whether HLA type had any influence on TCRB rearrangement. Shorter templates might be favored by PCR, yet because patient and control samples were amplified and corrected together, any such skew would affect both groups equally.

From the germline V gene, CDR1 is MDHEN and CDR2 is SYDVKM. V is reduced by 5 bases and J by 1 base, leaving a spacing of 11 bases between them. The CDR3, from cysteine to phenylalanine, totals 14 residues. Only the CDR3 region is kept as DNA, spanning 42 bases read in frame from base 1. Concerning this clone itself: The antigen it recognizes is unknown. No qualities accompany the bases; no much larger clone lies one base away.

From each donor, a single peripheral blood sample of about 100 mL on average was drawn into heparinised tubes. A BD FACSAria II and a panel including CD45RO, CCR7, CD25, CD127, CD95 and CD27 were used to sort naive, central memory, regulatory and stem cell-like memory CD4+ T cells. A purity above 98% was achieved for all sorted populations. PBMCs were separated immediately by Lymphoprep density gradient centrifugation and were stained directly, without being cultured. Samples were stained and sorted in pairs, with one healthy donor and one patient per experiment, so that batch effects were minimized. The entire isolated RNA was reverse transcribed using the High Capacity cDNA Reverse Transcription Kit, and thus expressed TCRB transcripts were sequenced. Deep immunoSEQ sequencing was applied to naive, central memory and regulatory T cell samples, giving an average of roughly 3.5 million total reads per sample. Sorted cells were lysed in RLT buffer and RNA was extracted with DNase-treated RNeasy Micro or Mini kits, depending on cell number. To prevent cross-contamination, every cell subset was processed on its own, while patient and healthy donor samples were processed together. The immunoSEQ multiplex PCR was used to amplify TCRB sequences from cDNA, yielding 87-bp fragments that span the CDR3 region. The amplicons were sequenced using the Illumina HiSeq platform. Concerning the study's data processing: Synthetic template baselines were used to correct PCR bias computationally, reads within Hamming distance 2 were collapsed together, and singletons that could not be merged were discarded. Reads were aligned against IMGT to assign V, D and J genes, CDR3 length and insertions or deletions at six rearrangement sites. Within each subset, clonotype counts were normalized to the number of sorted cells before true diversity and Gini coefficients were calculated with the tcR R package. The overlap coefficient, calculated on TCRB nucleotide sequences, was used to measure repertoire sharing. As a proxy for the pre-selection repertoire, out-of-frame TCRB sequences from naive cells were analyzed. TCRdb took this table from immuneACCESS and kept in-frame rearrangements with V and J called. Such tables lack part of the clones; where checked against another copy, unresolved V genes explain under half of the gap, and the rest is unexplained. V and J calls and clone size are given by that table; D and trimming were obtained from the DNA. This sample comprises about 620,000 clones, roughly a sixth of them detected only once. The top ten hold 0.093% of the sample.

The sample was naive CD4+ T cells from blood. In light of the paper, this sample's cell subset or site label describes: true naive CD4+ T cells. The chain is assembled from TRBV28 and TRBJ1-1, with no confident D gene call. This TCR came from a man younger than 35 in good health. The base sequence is TGTGCCAGCAGTCCAGCCGGCACGAACACTGAAGCTTTCTTT. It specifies CASSPAGTNTEAFF.